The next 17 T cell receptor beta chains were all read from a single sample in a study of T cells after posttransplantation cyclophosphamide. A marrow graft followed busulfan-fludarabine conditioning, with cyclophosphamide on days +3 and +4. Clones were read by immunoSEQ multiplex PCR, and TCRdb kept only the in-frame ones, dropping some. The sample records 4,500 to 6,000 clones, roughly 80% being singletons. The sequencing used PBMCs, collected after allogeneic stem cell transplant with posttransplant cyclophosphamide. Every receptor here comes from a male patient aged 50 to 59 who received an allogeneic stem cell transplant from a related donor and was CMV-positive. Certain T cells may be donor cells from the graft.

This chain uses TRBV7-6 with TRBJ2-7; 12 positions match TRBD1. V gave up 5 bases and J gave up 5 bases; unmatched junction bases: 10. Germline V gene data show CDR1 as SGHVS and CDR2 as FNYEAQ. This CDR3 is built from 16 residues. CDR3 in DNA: TGTGCCAGCAGCCCCGATCCCGGGACAGGGGGCGACGAGCAGTACTTC. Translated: CASSPDPGTGGDEQYF.

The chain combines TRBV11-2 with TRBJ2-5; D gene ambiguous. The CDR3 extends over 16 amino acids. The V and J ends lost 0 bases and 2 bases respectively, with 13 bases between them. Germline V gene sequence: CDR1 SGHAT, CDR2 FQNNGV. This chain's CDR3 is CASSLDPTAEQETQYF. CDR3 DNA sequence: TGTGCCAGCAGCTTAGACCCCACGGCGGAGCAAGAGACCCAGTACTTC. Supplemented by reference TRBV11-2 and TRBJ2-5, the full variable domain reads EAGVAQSPRYKIIEKRQSVAFWCNPISGHATLYWYQQILGQGPKLLIQFQNNGVVDDSQLPKDRFSAERLKGVDSTLKIQPAKLEDSAVYLCASSLDPTAEQETQYFGPGTRLLVL.

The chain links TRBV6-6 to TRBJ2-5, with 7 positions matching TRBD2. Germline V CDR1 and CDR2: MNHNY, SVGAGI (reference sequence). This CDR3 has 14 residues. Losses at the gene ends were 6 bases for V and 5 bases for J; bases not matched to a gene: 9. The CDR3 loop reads CASSPGLLKETQYF. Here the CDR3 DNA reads TGTGCCAGCAGCCCGGGACTACTGAAGGAGACCCAGTACTTC.

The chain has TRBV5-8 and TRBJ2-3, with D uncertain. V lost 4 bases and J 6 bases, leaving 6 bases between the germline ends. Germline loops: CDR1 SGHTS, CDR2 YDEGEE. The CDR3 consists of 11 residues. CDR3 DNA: TGTGCCAGCAGCATAGTCGATACGCAGTATTTT. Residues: CASSIVDTQYF.

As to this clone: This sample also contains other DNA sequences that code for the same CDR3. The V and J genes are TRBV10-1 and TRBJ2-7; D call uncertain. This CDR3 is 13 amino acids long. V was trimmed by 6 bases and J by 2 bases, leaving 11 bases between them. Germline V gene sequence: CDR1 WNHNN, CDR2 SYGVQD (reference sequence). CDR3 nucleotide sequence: TGCGCCAGCAGCGACCGGGTAACCTACGAGCAGTACTTC. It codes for CASSDRVTYEQYF.

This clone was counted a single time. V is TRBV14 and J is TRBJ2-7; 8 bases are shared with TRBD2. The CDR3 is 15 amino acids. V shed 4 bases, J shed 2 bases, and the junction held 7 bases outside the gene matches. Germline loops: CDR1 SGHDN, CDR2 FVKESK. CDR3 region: CASSPGSGGPYEQYF. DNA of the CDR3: TGTGCCAGCAGCCCCGGCAGCGGGGGACCCTACGAGCAGTACTTC.

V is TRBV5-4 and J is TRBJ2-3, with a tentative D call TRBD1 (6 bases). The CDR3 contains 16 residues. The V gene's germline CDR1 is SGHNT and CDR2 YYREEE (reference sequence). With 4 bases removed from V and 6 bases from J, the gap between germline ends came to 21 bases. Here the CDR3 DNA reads TGTGCCAGCAGCCCACAGGTACAGGGATATTTGGATACGCAGTATTTT. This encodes CASSPQVQGYLDTQYF.

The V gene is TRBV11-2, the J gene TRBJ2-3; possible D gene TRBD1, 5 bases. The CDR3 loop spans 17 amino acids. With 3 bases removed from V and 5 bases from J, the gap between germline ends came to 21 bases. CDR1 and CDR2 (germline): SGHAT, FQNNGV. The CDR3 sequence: CASSFQVLAPGRDTQYF. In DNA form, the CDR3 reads TGTGCCAGCAGCTTTCAAGTCTTGGCGCCAGGGCGAGATACGCAGTATTTT.

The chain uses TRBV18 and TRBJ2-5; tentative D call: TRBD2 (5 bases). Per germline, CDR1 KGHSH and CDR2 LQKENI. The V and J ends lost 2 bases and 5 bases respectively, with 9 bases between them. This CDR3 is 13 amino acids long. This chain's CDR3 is CASSPASLETQYF. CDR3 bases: TGTGCCAGCTCACCAGCTAGCCTGGAGACCCAGTACTTC.

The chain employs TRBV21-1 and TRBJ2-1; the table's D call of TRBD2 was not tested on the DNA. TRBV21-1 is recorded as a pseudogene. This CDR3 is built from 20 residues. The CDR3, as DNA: TGTGCCAGCAGCAAAAATGAGTCTAGCGGAGAGGTAAGCTCCTACAATGAGCAGTTCTTC. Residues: CASSKNESSGEVSSYNEQFF.

The CDR3 loop reads CATSRGGEVGPLGQFF. CDR3 nucleotides: TGTGCCACCAGCAGAGGGGGGGAGGTCGGTCCTTTGGGGCAGTTCTTC. This rearrangement joins TRBV15 to TRBJ2-1; the D gene is possibly TRBD2 (6 bases). The CDR3 covers 16 residues. Trimming cost V 1 base and J 12 bases, with 22 bases left between them. CDR1 and CDR2 (germline): LNHNV, YYDKDF (reference sequence). The variable domain in full, with the rest retrieved from reference TRBV15 and TRBJ2-1, is DAMVIQNPRYQVTQFGKPVTLSCSQTLNHNVMYWYQQKSSQAPKLLFHYYDKDFNNEADTPDNFQSRRPNTSFCFLDIRSPGLGDTAMYLCATSRGGEVGPLGQFFGPGTRLTVL.

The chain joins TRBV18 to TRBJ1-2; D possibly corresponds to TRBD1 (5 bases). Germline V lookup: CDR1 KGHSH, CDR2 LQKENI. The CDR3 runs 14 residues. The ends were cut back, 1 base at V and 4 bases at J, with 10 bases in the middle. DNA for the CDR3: TGTGCCAGCTCACCACGGAGCGACAGCTATGGCTACACCTTC. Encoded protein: CASSPRSDSYGYTF.

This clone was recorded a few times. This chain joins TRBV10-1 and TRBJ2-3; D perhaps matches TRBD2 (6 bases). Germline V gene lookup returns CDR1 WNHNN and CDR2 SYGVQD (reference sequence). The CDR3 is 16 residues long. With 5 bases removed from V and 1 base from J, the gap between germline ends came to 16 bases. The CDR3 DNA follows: TGCGCCAGCAGTCCCGACCTTTGGGAGGGCACAGATACGCAGTATTTT. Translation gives CASSPDLWEGTDTQYF.

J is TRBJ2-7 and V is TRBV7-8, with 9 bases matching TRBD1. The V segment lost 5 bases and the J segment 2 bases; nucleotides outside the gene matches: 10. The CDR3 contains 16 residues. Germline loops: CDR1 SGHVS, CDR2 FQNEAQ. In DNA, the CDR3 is TGTGCCAGCAGCAACCTTTGGACAGGGGTTGCCTACGAGCAGTACTTC. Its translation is CASSNLWTGVAYEQYF. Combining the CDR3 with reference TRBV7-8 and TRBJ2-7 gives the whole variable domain GAGVSQSPRYKVAKRGQDVALRCDPISGHVSLFWYQQALGQGPEFLTYFQNEAQLDKSGLPSDRFFAERPEGSVSTLKIQRTQQEDSAVYLCASSNLWTGVAYEQYFGPGTRLTVT.

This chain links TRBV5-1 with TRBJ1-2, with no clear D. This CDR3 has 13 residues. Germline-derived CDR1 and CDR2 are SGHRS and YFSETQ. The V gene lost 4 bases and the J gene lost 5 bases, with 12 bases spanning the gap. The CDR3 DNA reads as TGCGCCAGCAGCCCGGAAGCACAGTATGGCTACACCTTC. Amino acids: CASSPEAQYGYTF.

The CDR3 spells CASSPPGAISGNTIYF. CDR3 in DNA: TGTGCCAGCTCACCCCCAGGGGCTATCTCTGGAAACACCATATATTTT. J is TRBJ1-3 and V is TRBV18; TRBD1 is a possible D gene (6 bases). This CDR3 comprises 16 residues. Germline assignment: CDR1 KGHSH and CDR2 LQKENI. V dropped 3 bases and J dropped 0 bases, with 12 bases sitting between them.

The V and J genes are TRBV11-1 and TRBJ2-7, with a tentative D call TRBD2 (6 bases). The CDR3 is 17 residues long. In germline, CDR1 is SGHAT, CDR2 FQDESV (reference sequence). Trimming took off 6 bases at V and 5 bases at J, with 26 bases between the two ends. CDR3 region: CASSTVRWLWGENEQYF. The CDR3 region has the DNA TGTGCCAGCAGTACCGTCCGTTGGTTGTGGGGGGAAAACGAGCAGTACTTC.